What follows describes a single T cell receptor (beta chain). This clonotype has a handful of counts. Its binding antigen is unknown. The sample holds no much larger clone one base away, and base qualities are not on file. The record originates from a study of vaccination and CD4 T cells after COVID-19 (dated by TCRdb to the early 2020s). Notes on the research overall: Convalescent patients had a positive SARS-CoV-2 result on nasal swab PCR, and of these patients, nine had mild disease and one had severe disease. The spike-specific CD4+ TCR repertoire was compared before and after mRNA vaccination in approximately 9 COVID-19 convalescent patients and a handful of infection-naive healthy vaccine recipients. The cultures were stimulated with overlapping spike peptide pools from SARS-CoV-2 and from the common cold coronaviruses HCoV-NL63, HCoV-OC43 and HCoV-229E. Six males and four females were included in the convalescent cohort, with two Hispanic individuals, seven Caucasians, two Asians and one multiracial person represented. As controls, cultures received a CEFX viral epitope pool (the positive control), an HIV-1 Nef peptide pool (the negative control), or no peptide at all. Participants received two doses of either the Pfizer-BioNTech BNT162b2 vaccine (n=8) or the Moderna mRNA-1273 vaccine (n=2). The time from the second vaccine dose to post-vaccine blood sampling had a median of roughly 79 days and ranged from about 12 to 241 days. Post-COVID blood samples from convalescent patients were collected a median of around 100 days after diagnosis, with a range of roughly 35 to 180 days.

The full study reports these points: Although the median number of SARS-CoV-2-reactive clonotypes went up from 20 to 25 after infection to around 39 after vaccination, the increase was not significant. Of the vaccine-specific clones found in convalescent patients, nearly all (304 of 307) were mono-reactive for SARS-CoV-2 spike instead of being cross-reactive with common cold coronaviruses. The number of convalescent patients in the study was relatively small, and the study did not examine early timepoints following natural infection. In convalescent patients, a median around 89% of post-vaccine SARS-CoV-2-reactive clones were detected only after vaccination, suggesting vaccine-specific priming.

Reading the label with the study, this specimen's treatment or condition is: approximately nine-day PBMC culture with coronavirus spike peptide pools or control peptides (ViraFEST assay). The study used the ViraFEST assay, which expanded antigen-specific T cells with peptide pools and then identified expanded clonotypes by TCR sequencing. The positive SARS-CoV-2 PCR tests of the convalescent patients were dated from March to December 2020, before the Alpha, Beta and Delta variants emerged in the United States. PBMCs were cultured at around 2 million per well in IMDM supplemented with around 5% human AB serum and about 10 IU/ml IL-2, with about 9 ug/ml peptide pools added. On days 3 and 7, half of the culture medium was replaced with fresh IL-2-containing medium. After 10 days of culture, CD4+ T cells were isolated by negative selection using the EasySep CD4+ T cell isolation kit. Ficoll-Paque Plus gradient centrifugation was used to isolate PBMCs from whole blood, and the isolated PBMCs were then either used fresh or cryopreserved at -140C. Culture conditions were generally each tested in triplicate wells.

Including the terminal cysteine and phenylalanine, the CDR3 comprises 12 residues. The entry retains the CDR3 DNA only, 36 bases that are in frame from base 1. Trimming costs V 7 bases and J 5 bases, and their ends lie 11 bases apart. In the germline V gene, CDR1 corresponds to SGHTA and CDR2 to FQGNSA. The library was produced with PCR. TCR sequencing of DNA from cultured CD4+ T cells used the Oncomine TCR Beta short-read assay at the Johns Hopkins FTIC core. Genomic DNA was extracted from the cultured CD4+ T cells with the QIAamp micro DNA kit. Oncomine TCR Beta libraries made from cultured CD4+ T cells were pooled using unique dual indexes and sequenced on an Illumina iSeq 100. The source study handled its data this way. Non-productive sequences were filtered out, and CDR3s that did not start with C, did not end with F or W, or were shorter than 7 amino acids were discarded. The MANAFEST web application was used to identify antigen-specific clonotypes by comparing peptide-stimulated wells against reference wells and other culture wells. To be called positive, a clone needed an FDR below 0.05, an odds ratio above 5, and a productive frequency above 0.1% in at least two of three replicate wells. Cross-reactive clonotypes were defined as significantly expanded in both SARS-CoV-2 spike wells and at least one common cold coronavirus spike condition. CDR3 homology was assessed with Levenshtein distances (stringdist) and unrooted phylogenetic trees (ape) in R version 3.6.1. TCRdb trimmed public reads at Q25 via fastp, called clones via MiXCR and kept in-frame beta chains. Records with the same CDR3 protein are collapsed into one entry carrying the most frequent genes and DNA. TCRdb, rather than the study authors, made the V and J calls. The sample yields some 16,000 distinct CDR3 sequences; 44% were counted once. The top ten clonotypes cover under 7.5% of the sample.

The TCR originated in a human donor who had recovered from COVID-19. This receptor chain uses TRBV7-2 and TRBJ2-5; the D gene remains uncertain. Sequences were derived from CD4+ T cells from blood, cultured in vitro, sampled after SARS-CoV-2 vaccination. The nucleotide sequence is given as TGTGCCAGCACCCTAAACGGGGAGACCCAGTACTTC. The resulting protein is CASTLNGETQYF.